One TCR beta chain is described in this entry. This sample stems from a study of T cell responses to AZD1222 COVID-19 vaccine. Germline values: CDR1 SGHVS, CDR2 FNYEAQ. Trimming took off 5 bases at V and 3 bases at J, with 13 bases between the two ends. CDR3 size: 15 residues. Clones were read by immunoSEQ multiplex PCR, and TCRdb kept only the in-frame ones, dropping some. The table includes 140,000 to 150,000 clones, around 92% detected once. Here the sequenced sample was peripheral blood, taken 28 days after the second AZD1222 dose. The sequence was collected from an adult who received the AZD1222 COVID-19 vaccine. The chain combines TRBV7-6 with TRBJ2-2, with a weak D call TRBD1 (6 bases). The CDR3 loop reads CASSLSGDHTGELFF. CDR3 in DNA: TGTGCCAGCAGCCTATCAGGGGATCACACCGGGGAGCTGTTTTTT.